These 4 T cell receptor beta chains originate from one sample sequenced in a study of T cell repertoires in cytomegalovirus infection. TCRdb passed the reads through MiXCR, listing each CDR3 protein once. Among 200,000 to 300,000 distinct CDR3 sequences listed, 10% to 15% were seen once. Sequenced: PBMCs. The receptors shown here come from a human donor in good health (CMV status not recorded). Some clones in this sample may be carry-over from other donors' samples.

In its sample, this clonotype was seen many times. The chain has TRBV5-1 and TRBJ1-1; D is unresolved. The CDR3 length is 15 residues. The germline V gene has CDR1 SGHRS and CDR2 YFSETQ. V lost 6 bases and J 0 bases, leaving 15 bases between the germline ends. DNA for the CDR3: TGCGCCAGCATTCCCGGGAATGGGATGAACACTGAAGCTTTCTTT. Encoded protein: CASIPGNGMNTEAFF.

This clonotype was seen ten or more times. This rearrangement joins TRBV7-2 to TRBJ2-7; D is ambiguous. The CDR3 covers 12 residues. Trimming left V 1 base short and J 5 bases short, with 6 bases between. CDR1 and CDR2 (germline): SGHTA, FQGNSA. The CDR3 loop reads CASSLVPHEQYF. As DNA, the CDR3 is TGTGCCAGCAGCTTAGTGCCCCACGAGCAGTACTTC.

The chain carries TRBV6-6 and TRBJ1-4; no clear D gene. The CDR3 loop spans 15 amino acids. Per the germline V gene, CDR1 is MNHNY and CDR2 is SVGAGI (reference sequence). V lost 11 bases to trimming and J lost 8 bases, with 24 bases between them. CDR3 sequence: CASNNHRPSKEKLFF. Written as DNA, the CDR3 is TGTGCCTCCAACAACCACCGTCCTAGTAAGGAAAAACTGTTTTTT.

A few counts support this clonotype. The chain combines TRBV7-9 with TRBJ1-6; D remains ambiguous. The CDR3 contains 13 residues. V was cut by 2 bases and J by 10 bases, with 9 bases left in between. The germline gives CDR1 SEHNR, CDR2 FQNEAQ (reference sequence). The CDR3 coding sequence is TGTGCCAGCAGCTTACCCCATAGCTCACCCCTCCACTTT. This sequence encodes CASSLPHSSPLHF.